These 21 T cell receptor beta chains share one sample of origin, sequenced in a study of blood T cell repertoires in COVID-19. Repertoires were generated with immunoSEQ multiplex PCR, while TCRdb's copy carries only in-frame clones and drops some. The sample lists approximately 220,000 clones; 81% were seen once. The sequencing sample was made of peripheral blood. The receptor source for this set is a woman of 80 years or more with acute or convalescent COVID-19.

The V gene is TRBV3-1 (or the pseudogene TRBV3-2), the J gene TRBJ1-1; 9 nucleotides match TRBD1. Germline CDR1 and CDR2: LGHDT and YNNKEL (reference sequence). CDR3 length: 15 residues. J gave up 4 bases and V 4 bases, and 7 bases lay outside the gene matches. The CDR3 sequence: CASSPRQGGGTEAFF. CDR3 sequence (DNA): TGTGCCAGCAGCCCTCGACAGGGGGGGGGCACTGAAGCTTTCTTT.

This chain joins TRBV7-7 and TRBJ1-2, with 9 bases matching TRBD1. This CDR3 has 15 residues. Germline lookup yields CDR1 SSHAT and CDR2 FNYEAQ (reference sequence). V shed 5 bases, J shed 7 bases, and the junction held 11 bases outside the gene matches. In nucleotides, the CDR3 is TGTGCCAGCAGCCCTTTGACAGGGGGAGAAGGTGGCTACACCTTC. Its protein product is CASSPLTGGEGGYTF.

This chain joins TRBV6-2 or TRBV6-3 and TRBJ1-2, with a possible D match to TRBD1 (6 bases). Trimming left V 2 bases short and J 6 bases short, with 10 bases between. Germline V gene data show CDR1 as MNHEY and CDR2 as SVGEGT. This CDR3 has 13 amino acids. The DNA for the CDR3 is TGTGCCAGCAGTTACGGCAGGGGCGATGGCTACACCTTC. Translating gives CASSYGRGDGYTF.

The rearrangement links TRBV4-2 to TRBJ2-5; 11 bases match TRBD2. V was clipped by 4 bases and J by 1 base; unmatched bases: 2. Germline V gene lookup returns CDR1 LGHNA and CDR2 YNFKEQ. There are 15 residues in the CDR3. CDR3 residues: CASSPGTSGQETQYF. CDR3 nucleotide sequence: TGTGCCAGCAGCCCAGGGACTAGCGGCCAAGAGACCCAGTACTTC.

This chain joins TRBV12-5 and TRBJ1-5; 12 bases are shared with TRBD1. There are 18 residues in the CDR3. After removal of 1 base from V and 6 bases from J, the junction contained 10 bases not matched to a gene. CDR1 is LGHNT, CDR2 FRNRAP, per germline. CDR3 DNA sequence: TGTGCTAGTGGTTTGGCCGGGACAGGGGGCTCTGGGAGTCAGCCCCAGCATTTT. Its translation: CASGLAGTGGSGSQPQHF.

J is TRBJ2-5 and V is TRBV5-1, with 8 bases aligning to TRBD2. CDR3 length equals 15 residues. In germline, CDR1 is SGHRS, CDR2 YFSETQ. Trimming removed 1 base from V and 5 bases from J; junction bases left unmatched: 7. CDR3 protein: CASSLFPGGGETQYF. The CDR3 coding sequence is TGCGCCAGCAGCTTGTTCCCGGGAGGGGGGGAGACCCAGTACTTC.

DNA of the CDR3: TGTGCCAGCAGCTTAGATTTTCGGGGTGAGCAGTTCTTC. It codes for CASSLDFRGEQFF. This chain links TRBV11-2 with TRBJ2-1; D might be TRBD2 (5 bases). Per germline, CDR1 SGHAT and CDR2 FQNNGV. The CDR3 spans 13 residues. V lost 0 bases and J 9 bases, leaving 9 bases between the germline ends. The variable domain in full, completed from reference TRBV11-2 and TRBJ2-1, reads EAGVAQSPRYKIIEKRQSVAFWCNPISGHATLYWYQQILGQGPKLLIQFQNNGVVDDSQLPKDRFSAERLKGVDSTLKIQPAKLEDSAVYLCASSLDFRGEQFFGPGTRLTVL.

The chain couples TRBV28 to TRBJ1-2, with D perhaps TRBD1 (5 bases). Between the trimmed V and J ends, which lost 2 bases and 3 bases, there was a span of 13 bases. The CDR3 has 15 residues. Germline CDR1 reads MDHEN; CDR2 reads SYDVKM. DNA of the CDR3: TGTGCCAGCAGTTTAGTTGCAGGGTCAGACTATGGCTACACCTTC. Protein product: CASSLVAGSDYGYTF.

V is TRBV5-6 and J is TRBJ2-5; 7 nucleotides match TRBD1. The trim removed 4 bases at V and 0 bases at J, leaving 9 bases unmatched. CDR3 length equals 16 residues. Germline assignment: CDR1 SGHDT and CDR2 YYEEEE. CDR3 amino acids: CASSLTGAVYQETQYF. The DNA of the CDR3 is TGTGCCAGCAGCCTAACAGGGGCAGTGTACCAAGAGACCCAGTACTTC. Drawing the rest from reference TRBV5-6 and TRBJ2-5, the complete variable domain is DAGVTQSPTHLIKTRGQQVTLRCSPKSGHDTVSWYQQALGQGPQFIFQYYEEEERQRGNFPDRFSGHQFPNYSSELNVNALLLGDSALYLCASSLTGAVYQETQYFGPGTRLLVL.

The sample holds one count of this clone. Other nucleotide sequences in the sample specify the same CDR3. The rearrangement uses TRBV15 and TRBJ2-7, with 10 positions matching TRBD2. V was pared by 0 bases and J by 3 bases, with 2 bases of the junction left unmatched. This CDR3 region has 15 residues. Germline lookup yields CDR1 LNHNV and CDR2 YYDKDF (reference sequence). CDR3: CATSRDPSGSYEQYF. As DNA, the CDR3 is TGTGCCACCAGCAGAGATCCTAGCGGGAGCTACGAGCAGTACTTC.

The V gene is TRBV19, the J gene TRBJ1-2; 8 bases align to TRBD1. The CDR3 consists of 15 residues. Unmatched junction bases numbered 8, after V lost 6 bases and J lost 2 bases. The germline gives CDR1 LNHDA, CDR2 SQIVND (reference sequence). The CDR3 loop is CASSNRGQVNYGYTF. The CDR3 DNA is TGTGCCAGTAGCAATCGGGGACAGGTAAACTATGGCTACACCTTC.

The V gene is TRBV19, the J gene TRBJ1-5; D possibly corresponds to TRBD1 (6 bases). There are 16 residues in the CDR3. V lost 9 bases and J 2 bases, leaving 20 bases between the germline ends. Germline CDR1 reads LNHDA; CDR2 reads SQIVND (reference sequence). The CDR3 DNA is TGTGCCAGCTCACCGGGACACATAGTGGGCAATCAGCCCCAGCATTTT. Its protein is CASSPGHIVGNQPQHF.

The CDR3 protein is CASSMKSLRLDTQYF. The CDR3 region has the DNA TGTGCCAGTAGTATGAAGTCCCTACGACTCGATACGCAGTATTTT. V gene TRBV19 combines with J gene TRBJ2-3; D not resolved. This CDR3 region has 15 residues. V was shortened by 3 bases and J by 6 bases, with 16 bases between the two germline ends. CDR1 is LNHDA and CDR2 is SQIVND in the germline V gene (reference sequence).

This chain links TRBV5-4 with TRBJ2-3, with 12 nucleotides matching TRBD2. The CDR3 covers 17 residues. Germline CDR1 is SGHNT and CDR2 is YYREEE (reference sequence). Trimming took 0 bases from V and 5 from J; bases not matched to a gene: 7. This CDR3 is CASSLDLTSGGEDTQYF. CDR3 in DNA: TGTGCCAGCAGCTTGGATCTGACTAGCGGGGGAGAAGATACGCAGTATTTT.

The chain uses TRBV18 and TRBJ2-2; 11 bases are shared with TRBD2. Germline V gives CDR1 KGHSH, CDR2 LQKENI. V dropped 6 bases and J dropped 4; count of bases not matched to a gene: 1. The CDR3 totals 14 residues. The CDR3 DNA is TGTGCCAGCTCGCTAGCGGGAGGCACCGGGGAGCTGTTTTTT. Protein: CASSLAGGTGELFF.

The rearrangement uses TRBV7-8 and TRBJ2-7; 9 positions match TRBD1. Trimming took 3 bases from V and 0 from J; bases not matched to a gene: 6. The germline V gene has CDR1 SGHVS and CDR2 FQNEAQ. The CDR3 is made up of 16 amino acids. For the CDR3, the DNA is TGTGCCAGCAGCTTTACAACAGGGGGCAGCTCCTACGAGCAGTACTTC. Protein sequence: CASSFTTGGSSYEQYF. Variable domain in full (rest from reference TRBV7-8 and TRBJ2-7): GAGVSQSPRYKVAKRGQDVALRCDPISGHVSLFWYQQALGQGPEFLTYFQNEAQLDKSGLPSDRFFAERPEGSVSTLKIQRTQQEDSAVYLCASSFTTGGSSYEQYFGPGTRLTVT.

V is TRBV3-1 (or the pseudogene TRBV3-2) and J is TRBJ2-4, with TRBD2 matching 7 bases. V lost 4 bases to trimming and J lost 4 bases; unmatched junction nucleotides: 10. Germline V gene sequence: CDR1 LGHDT, CDR2 YNNKEL (reference sequence). The CDR3 runs 16 residues. The CDR3 DNA follows: TGTGCCAGCAGCCGGGCTAGCGGAGGCCTAAAAAACATTCAGTACTTC. Amino acid sequence: CASSRASGGLKNIQYF.

The rearrangement joins TRBV5-5 to TRBJ2-1; 10 positions match TRBD2. Per germline, CDR1 SGHKS and CDR2 YYEKEE (reference sequence). The V segment lost 4 bases and the J segment 9 bases; nucleotides outside the gene matches: 10. CDR3 length: 15 residues. Written as DNA, the CDR3 is TGTGCCAGCAGCCCTGGGGTAGCGGGGGGCCCTGAGCAGTTCTTC. Amino acids: CASSPGVAGGPEQFF.

This clone was seen a few times. The chain employs TRBV28 and TRBJ1-2, with a weak D call TRBD1 (5 bases). V was cut by 6 bases and J by 8 bases, with 25 bases left in between. Germline CDR1 reads MDHEN; CDR2 reads SYDVKM. The CDR3 has 16 amino acids. CDR3 region: CASRVGNGGNGRGYTF. CDR3 coding DNA: TGTGCCAGCAGGGTTGGAAATGGGGGGAACGGGAGGGGCTACACCTTC.

The J gene is TRBJ2-5, the V gene TRBV7-9; D may be TRBD2 (5 bases). Germline V CDR1 and CDR2: SEHNR, FQNEAQ (reference sequence). This CDR3 region has 16 residues. V lost 4 bases and J 1 base, leaving 16 bases between the germline ends. The CDR3 protein is CASSSPTGAAQETQYF. CDR3 DNA sequence: TGTGCCAGCAGCTCCCCCACCGGAGCGGCCCAAGAGACCCAGTACTTC. The full variable domain, in which reference TRBV7-9 and TRBJ2-5 provide the parts outside the CDR3, is DTGVSQNPRHKITKRGQNVTFRCDPISEHNRLYWYRQTLGQGPEFLTYFQNEAQLEKSRLLSDRFSAERPKGSFSTLEIQRTEQGDSAMYLCASSSPTGAAQETQYFGPGTRLLVL.

This clone occurred many times. The genes are TRBV7-9 and TRBJ2-7; 10 nucleotides match TRBD2. The CDR3 is made up of 16 amino acids. CDR1 is SEHNR and CDR2 is FQNEAQ in the germline V gene (reference sequence). With 5 bases clipped from V and 5 bases from J, the junction kept 12 bases outside the gene matches. The CDR3 nucleotides read TGTGCCAGCAGCCCAAGGCTAGCGGGAGTGGTTGACGAGCAGTACTTC. Its translation: CASSPRLAGVVDEQYF.